The 24 T cell receptor beta chains presented below share a single source sample, sequenced in a study of graft-versus-host responses after intestinal transplantation (dated by TCRdb to the early 2020s). Read against the paper, the sample's time point label means: cells obtained before transplantation from donor or recipient. The library was obtained by the immunoSEQ multiplex PCR assay. TCRdb mirrors the immuneACCESS table, restricted to in-frame sequences. Some clones are absent from its copies; in checked studies, under half trace to an unresolved V gene, and the reason for the others is unknown. Within this sample are some 14,000 clones, with 30% to 35% of them counted one time only. Of the sample, around 6% is held by the ten largest clones. Here the sequenced sample was alloreactive CD4+ T cells from a mixed lymphocyte reaction culture, taken before intestinal transplant. The intended sense of this specimen's cell subset or site label: CFSE-low proliferating T cells sorted from approximately 6-day pre-transplant mixed lymphocyte reaction (GvH or HvG direction). All receptors come from a human patient who received an intestinal transplant.

The chain combines TRBV19 with TRBJ2-3; TRBD2 aligns across 8 bases. The V gene end was trimmed by 6 bases and the J gene end by 5 bases; junction bases not matched to a gene: 4. Germline V gives CDR1 LNHDA, CDR2 SQIVND (reference sequence). The CDR3 spans 13 residues. CDR3 nucleotide sequence: TGTGCCAGTAGCCCGGGACTAGGAGATACGCAGTATTTT. Protein sequence: CASSPGLGDTQYF.

The chain joins TRBV2 to TRBJ2-7; D uncertain. Deletions cut 6 bases from V and 0 bases from J, with 12 bases between. The CDR3 covers 14 residues. Germline V gene sequence: CDR1 SNHLY, CDR2 FYNNEI. The CDR3 region has the DNA TGTGCCAGCAGACTGCACATTAACTCCTACGAGCAGTACTTC. It is translated as CASRLHINSYEQYF.

The V gene is TRBV9, the J gene TRBJ2-3, with TRBD1 as a possible D gene (5 bases). With 4 bases removed from V and 0 bases from J, the gap between germline ends came to 9 bases. The germline V gene has CDR1 SGDLS and CDR2 YYNGEE. CDR3 length: 14 residues. This CDR3 is CASSIRVSTDTQYF. Here the CDR3 DNA reads TGTGCCAGCAGCATCAGGGTTAGCACAGATACGCAGTATTTT.

This clone ranks as medium-sized. The chain combines TRBV7-8 with TRBJ1-2, with D possibly matching TRBD1 (5 bases). CDR3 length: 16 amino acids. V shed 0 bases and J shed 2 bases, with 13 bases lying between them. Germline CDR1 is SGHVS and CDR2 is FQNEAQ. The chain's CDR3 is CASSLAGRLMNYGYTF. CDR3 DNA sequence: TGTGCCAGCAGCTTAGCGGGGCGCCTGATGAACTATGGCTACACCTTC.

This rearrangement joins TRBV6-1 to TRBJ1-1; 7 nucleotides agree with TRBD1. Germline CDR1 reads MNHNS; CDR2 reads SASEGT. The CDR3 contains 14 residues. Trimming cost V 5 bases and J 1 base; bases outside gene matches: 4. CDR3 bases: TGTGCCAGCAGTTGGAGACAGGGGAACACTGAAGCTTTCTTT. Protein sequence: CASSWRQGNTEAFF.

The rearrangement joins TRBV27 to TRBJ2-2; D is unresolved. V was shortened by 5 bases and J by 2 bases, with 15 bases between the two germline ends. The V gene's germline CDR1 is MNHEY and CDR2 SMNVEV (reference sequence). CDR3 length equals 16 residues. CDR3 sequence (DNA): TGTGCCAGCAGTACCCTGGGCCCCCTCAACACCGGGGAGCTGTTTTTT. Translating it yields CASSTLGPLNTGELFF.

The chain carries TRBV5-5 and TRBJ1-1; 9 positions agree with TRBD1. V shed 3 bases, J shed 4 bases, and the junction held 4 bases outside the gene matches. CDR3 size: 14 residues. CDR1 is SGHKS, CDR2 YYEKEE, per germline (reference sequence). This CDR3 is CASSSTGGSTEAFF. Here the CDR3 DNA reads TGTGCCAGCAGCTCGACAGGGGGGAGCACTGAAGCTTTCTTT. Drawing the rest from reference TRBV5-5 and TRBJ1-1, the complete variable domain is DAGVTQSPTHLIKTRGQQVTLRCSPISGHKSVSWYQQVLGQGPQFIFQYYEKEERGRGNFPDRFSARQFPNYSSELNVNALLLGDSALYLCASSSTGGSTEAFFGQGTRLTVV.

This sequence joins TRBV28 and TRBJ1-2; D might be TRBD1 (6 bases). Germline CDR1 is MDHEN and CDR2 is SYDVKM. The CDR3 loop spans 18 amino acids. V was shortened by 10 bases and J by 4 bases, with 31 bases between the two germline ends. The CDR3 reads CAIKTLSDRGPPFYGYTF. As DNA, the CDR3 is TGTGCCATCAAAACTCTCTCGGACAGAGGCCCACCGTTCTATGGCTACACCTTC.

This rearrangement joins TRBV2 to TRBJ2-3; no definite D call. Trimming took 8 bases from V and 6 from J, leaving 15 bases between them. Looked up from germline, CDR1 is SNHLY and CDR2 is FYNNEI. The CDR3 totals 13 residues. CDR3 region: CASLLELSDTQYF. Here the CDR3 DNA reads TGTGCCAGCCTCTTAGAACTGTCGGATACGCAGTATTTT.

The gene calls are TRBV2 and TRBJ2-7, with unresolved D. CDR1 and CDR2 from the germline V gene are SNHLY and FYNNEI. The CDR3 loop spans 13 amino acids. Trimming took off 4 bases at V and 3 bases at J, with 10 bases between the two ends. The CDR3 nucleotides are TGTGCCAGCAGTGGGAATGGGGTCTACGAGCAGTACTTC. Its translation: CASSGNGVYEQYF.

The sample holds a few counts of this clone. The chain couples TRBV5-1 to TRBJ1-1; the D gene is possibly TRBD1 (6 bases). This CDR3 is 13 amino acids long. Germline CDR1 is SGHRS and CDR2 is YFSETQ. Trimming shortened V by 0 bases and J by 8 bases, and 11 bases separated the two germline ends. Here the CDR3 DNA reads TGCGCCAGCAGCTTGGGTCTGGGGACAGAAGCTTTCTTT. It yields the protein CASSLGLGTEAFF.

This chain connects TRBV4-3 to TRBJ1-5; TRBD1 matches 8 bases. Germline CDR1 and CDR2: LGHNA and YSLEER. The CDR3 runs 14 residues. V lost 0 bases, J lost 11 bases, and 6 bases stayed unmatched. The DNA for the CDR3 is TGCGCCAGCAGCCAAGAAGCGGACAGGGCGTCCCAGCATTTT. This gives the protein CASSQEADRASQHF.

Relative to its sample, this clone is medium-sized. The gene calls are TRBV30 and TRBJ1-3; 9 nucleotides agree with TRBD1. This CDR3 is built from 15 residues. V shed 4 bases and J 6 bases; nucleotides not matched to a gene: 10. Germline CDR1 GTSNPN, CDR2 SVGIG (reference sequence). CDR3 protein: CAWKGQGRRANTIYF. CDR3 bases: TGTGCCTGGAAGGGACAGGGAAGAAGAGCAAACACCATATATTTT.

This chain links TRBV23-1 with TRBJ2-2; D is possibly TRBD1 (6 bases). TRBV23-1 is sorted into the ORF group, with uncertain function. The length of the CDR3 is 14 residues. V lost 4 bases to trimming and J lost 6 bases, with 12 bases between them. CDR3 sequence reads: CASSRGRRAGELFF. CDR3 DNA sequence: TGCGCCAGCAGTCGGGGGCGGCGGGCCGGGGAGCTGTTTTTT.

This clone was seen more than once but under ten times. This chain uses TRBV2 with TRBJ2-4; D remains unclear. Germline V CDR1 and CDR2: SNHLY, FYNNEI. CDR3 length equals 15 residues. Trimming took 2 bases from V and 1 from J, leaving 9 bases between them. In nucleotides, the CDR3 is TGTGCCAGCAGTGAAAACTGGGCGGCCAAAAACATTCAGTACTTC. It translates to CASSENWAAKNIQYF.

The V gene is TRBV25-1, the J gene TRBJ1-1; tentative D call: TRBD1 (5 bases). V shed 1 base and J shed 2 bases, with 11 bases lying between them. The germline CDR1 and CDR2 sequences are MGHDK and SYGVNS. This CDR3 has 15 amino acids. This chain's CDR3 is CASSESRGFNTEAFF. Here the CDR3 DNA reads TGTGCCAGCAGTGAATCGAGGGGATTTAACACTGAAGCTTTCTTT.

This chain joins TRBV7-8 and TRBJ2-7; D is ambiguous. Trimming removed 2 bases from V and 7 bases from J, with 18 bases in between. Germline V gene lookup returns CDR1 SGHVS and CDR2 FQNEAQ. The CDR3 is 15 amino acids. The CDR3 loop reads CASSLSRPSLGEQYF. The CDR3 DNA reads as TGTGCCAGCAGCTTATCGAGGCCTTCCCTTGGGGAGCAGTACTTC.

The CDR3 DNA follows: TGTGCCAGCACCCGGACCGGGAGGACAGACAATGAGCAGTTCTTC. Translation: CASTRTGRTDNEQFF. The J gene is TRBJ2-1, the V gene TRBV5-5, with D possibly being TRBD2 (7 bases). The CDR3 contains 15 residues. Germline CDR1 SGHKS, CDR2 YYEKEE (reference sequence). Trimming removed 6 bases from V and 5 bases from J, with 18 bases in between.

The sample holds a few counts of this clone. The chain links TRBV19 to TRBJ2-7; 8 bases map to TRBD1. The CDR3 consists of 14 residues. V was clipped by 4 bases and J by 2 bases; unmatched bases: 4. Germline V gene data show CDR1 as LNHDA and CDR2 as SQIVND (reference sequence). CDR3 loop: CASSSDRGPYEQYF. The CDR3, as DNA: TGTGCCAGTAGTAGCGACAGGGGACCCTACGAGCAGTACTTC.

The chain recombines TRBV15 with TRBJ1-5; D possibly corresponds to TRBD1 (5 bases). The CDR3 covers 15 residues. Germline values: CDR1 LNHNV, CDR2 YYDKDF (reference sequence). V was shortened by 3 bases and J by 2 bases, with 11 bases between the two germline ends. The CDR3 DNA follows: TGTGCCACCAGCAGGGTGTGGGGGGGCAATCAGCCCCAGCATTTT. This gives the protein CATSRVWGGNQPQHF.

The CDR3 reads CASGRQGAKNIQYF. In DNA form, the CDR3 reads TGTGCCAGCGGCCGACAGGGGGCCAAAAACATTCAGTACTTC. The rearrangement links TRBV27 to TRBJ2-4, with 8 bases lining up with TRBD1. Germline V CDR1 and CDR2: MNHEY, SMNVEV (reference sequence). Trimming at V came to 8 bases and at J to 1 base, leaving 4 bases not matched to a gene. The CDR3 length is 14 residues.

This chain uses TRBV18 with TRBJ2-7; 8 bases fit TRBD2. The V gene's germline CDR1 is KGHSH and CDR2 LQKENI. This CDR3 is 15 amino acids long. Trimming cost V 0 bases and J 3 bases; bases outside gene matches: 4. The CDR3 loop is CASSPPSGSNYEQYF. DNA of the CDR3: TGTGCCAGCTCACCACCGAGCGGGAGTAACTACGAGCAGTACTTC. Full variable domain (outside the CDR3, taken from reference TRBV18 and TRBJ2-7): NAGVMQNPRHLVRRRGQEARLRCSPMKGHSHVYWYRQLPEEGLKFMVYLQKENIIDESGMPKERFSAEFPKEGPSILRIQQVVRGDSAAYFCASSPPSGSNYEQYFGPGTRLTVT.

This clone showed up just a few times. V and J are TRBV9 and TRBJ2-6; D gene unclear. CDR1 is SGDLS and CDR2 is YYNGEE in the germline V gene. The V gene lost 0 bases and the J gene lost 0 bases, with 4 bases spanning the gap. The CDR3 is 15 amino acids. DNA for the CDR3: TGTGCCAGCAGCGTAGGACACTCTGGGGCCAACGTCCTGACTTTC. Protein product: CASSVGHSGANVLTF.

This chain joins TRBV19 and TRBJ1-2; tentative D call: TRBD1 (6 bases). Germline V gene data show CDR1 as LNHDA and CDR2 as SQIVND (reference sequence). This CDR3 is built from 12 residues. Trimming pared 3 bases from V and 8 bases from J, leaving 10 bases between. CDR3 DNA: TGTGCCAGTAGTATCCGGCAGGGGGGCTACACCTTC. Its protein product is CASSIRQGGYTF.